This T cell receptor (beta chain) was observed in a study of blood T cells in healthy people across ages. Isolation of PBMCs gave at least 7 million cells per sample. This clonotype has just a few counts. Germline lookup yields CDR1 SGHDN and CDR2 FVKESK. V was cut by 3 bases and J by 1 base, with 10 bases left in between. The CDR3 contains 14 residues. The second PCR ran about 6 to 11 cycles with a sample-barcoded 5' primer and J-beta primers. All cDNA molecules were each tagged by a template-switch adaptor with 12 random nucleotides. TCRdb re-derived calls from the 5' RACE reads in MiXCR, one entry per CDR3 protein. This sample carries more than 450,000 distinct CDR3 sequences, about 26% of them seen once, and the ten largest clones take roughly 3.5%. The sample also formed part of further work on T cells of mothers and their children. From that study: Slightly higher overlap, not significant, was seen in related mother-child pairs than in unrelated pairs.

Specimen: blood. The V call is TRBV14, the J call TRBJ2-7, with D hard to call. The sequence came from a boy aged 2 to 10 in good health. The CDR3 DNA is TGTGCCAGCAGCCACGGCGGCCCGTCCTACGAGCAGTACTTC. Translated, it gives CASSHGGPSYEQYF.